These 5 T cell receptor beta chains originate from one sample sequenced in a study of cytomegalovirus exposure and HLA in healthy donors. With 60 Vbeta and 13 Jbeta primers, the PCR was carried out. Data came from immunoSEQ multiplex PCR; TCRdb stores just in-frame clones and leaves some out. There are some 170,000 clones in the sample; about four fifths occur only once, and 1.5% lies in the top ten. The specimen was PBMCs. The receptors shown here come from a girl under 18 in good health and CMV-seropositive.

The gene calls are TRBV9 and TRBJ1-1, with no clear D. Deletions cut 1 base from V and 1 base from J, with 23 bases between. Germline CDR1 is SGDLS and CDR2 is YYNGEE. The CDR3 consists of 19 residues. The CDR3 region has the DNA TGTGCCAGCAGCGTAATTTGTGGCGCGAGGGAGATGGGGAACACTGAAGCTTTCTTT. Its protein is CASSVICGAREMGNTEAFF.

The rearrangement joins TRBV5-1 to TRBJ1-1, with D perhaps TRBD1 (5 bases). Trimming cost V 2 bases and J 1 base, with 9 bases left between them. Germline V gene sequence: CDR1 SGHRS, CDR2 YFSETQ. The CDR3 spans 14 residues. CDR3 amino acids: CASSLDSGNTEAFF. For the CDR3, the DNA is TGCGCCAGCAGCTTAGACAGTGGGAACACTGAAGCTTTCTTT.

This clone appeared a few times. This chain joins TRBV30 and TRBJ1-1; 7 bases line up with TRBD1. CDR3 length: 17 amino acids. V lost 4 bases to trimming and J lost 2 bases; unmatched junction nucleotides: 16. The germline gives CDR1 GTSNPN, CDR2 SVGIG (reference sequence). CDR3: CAWMTGFRLAHNTEAFF. The CDR3 DNA reads as TGTGCCTGGATGACAGGGTTTAGGCTCGCCCACAACACTGAAGCTTTCTTT.

CDR3: CASSYVLRGEKLFF. The CDR3 DNA reads TGTGCCAGCAGTTACGTCCTCCGGGGTGAAAAACTGTTTTTT. The chain carries TRBV6-6 and TRBJ1-4, with no clear D. Germline CDR1 MNHNY, CDR2 SVGAGI (reference sequence). The CDR3 totals 14 residues. Deletions cut 2 bases from V and 7 bases from J, with 11 bases between.

In this sample, this clone turned up once. Here the CDR3 DNA reads TGTGCCAGCAGCTTCCCCCAAGCGGGCACCTACGAGCAGTACTTC. It specifies CASSFPQAGTYEQYF. The chain employs TRBV7-9 and TRBJ2-7, with a weak D call TRBD2 (6 bases). The V end lost 3 bases, the J end lost 2 bases, and 14 bases lay between the germline ends. The CDR3 sequence is 15 residues long. Germline values: CDR1 SEHNR, CDR2 FQNEAQ (reference sequence).